In its sample, the clone carrying this TCR beta chain was seen a few times. This sample is drawn from a study of blood T cells in healthy people across ages. Together with a sample-barcoded 5' primer, a J-beta primer mix was included in a second PCR lasting roughly 6 to 12 cycles. TCRdb reanalysed the 5' RACE reads using MiXCR and keeps one entry per CDR3 protein. The data contain fewer than 900,000 distinct CDR3 sequences, about 42% of them singletons. The sequencing input was blood. This clonotype was obtained from a woman aged 55-70 years in good health.

CDR3 in DNA: TGTGCCACCCGACTCGACCGGGACAGGGGCGGCGAGCAGTACTTC. It encodes CATRLDRDRGGEQYF. The chain employs TRBV6-5 and TRBJ2-7, with TRBD1 matching 10 bases. This CDR3 region has 15 residues. J was trimmed by 6 bases and V by 10 bases; bases with no gene match: 15. Germline lookup yields CDR1 MNHEY and CDR2 SVGAGI.